The present T cell receptor (beta chain) was sequenced within a study of blood T cell repertoires in COVID-19. Overall study context: Spain, Italy and the United States supplied samples that represented acute and convalescent COVID-19. The cDNA or gDNA used as material had been derived from T cells, B-cell-depleted T cells, or PBMCs.

Original processing notes: Using reference gene primer amplification, nucleated cell counts were estimated. Assay used: immunoSEQ multiplex PCR; TCRdb lists only in-frame clones, some missing. That table furnishes V, J and clone size, whereas the DNA furnished D and trimming. Here the sample spans roughly 81,000 clones, 82% being singletons. The CDR3 covers 15 residues. This TCR derives from a man aged 60 to 69 with acute or convalescent COVID-19. The chain carries TRBV1 and TRBJ2-1; TRBD2 is the table's D call and was not checked against the DNA. TRBV1 is a pseudogene locus. Sequenced: peripheral blood. CDR3 sequence: CTSSQLPIEVNEQFF. The CDR3 region has the DNA TGCACCAGCAGCCAACTTCCGATAGAGGTCAATGAGCAGTTCTTC.